The rows below give T cell receptor beta chains drawn from one sample of a study of breast tumors, draining lymph nodes, adjacent tissues. From the multiplex PCR reads, TCRdb called clonotypes with MiXCR, one entry per CDR3 protein. The repertoire includes about 35,000 distinct CDR3 sequences, roughly 36% of them detected once, and roughly 10% sits in the top ten. Sequencing used breast tumor tissue. These receptors were collected from a female donor with breast cancer. Some clones in this sample may be carry-over from other donors' samples. The CDR3 runs from the conserved cysteine through the conserved F or W. The D gene is left open where the match is weak. Clone size is stated in some rows and not others, as once, few, many or a class when expanded.

v_gene: TRBV10-3; abundance: many; len: 16; d_gene: NA; j_gene: TRBJ2-1; CDR3aa: CAISEWAAKVVNEQFF; CDR3nt: TGTGCCATCAGTGAATGGGCAGCGAAGGTTGTCAATGAGCAGTTCTTC
v_gene: TRBV14; abundance: NA; len: 16; d_gene: TRBD2; j_gene: TRBJ2-7; CDR3aa: CASSHGGTSGSYEQYF; CDR3nt: TGTGCCAGCAGCCATGGCGGGACTAGCGGGAGTTACGAGCAGTACTTC
v_gene: TRBV20-1; abundance: many; len: 16; d_gene: NA; j_gene: TRBJ2-7; CDR3aa: CSARVRARLGLYEQYF; CDR3nt: TGCAGTGCTAGAGTCCGCGCTAGACTGGGCTTGTACGAGCAGTACTTC
v_gene: TRBV11-1; abundance: few; len: 15; d_gene: TRBD1; j_gene: TRBJ2-2; CDR3aa: CASSPGQGGTGELFF; CDR3nt: TGTGCCAGCAGCCCGGGACAGGGTGGAACCGGGGAGCTGTTTTTT
v_gene: TRBV5-5; abundance: once; len: 14; d_gene: NA; j_gene: TRBJ2-7; CDR3aa: CASSLWDKNYEQYF; CDR3nt: TGTGCCAGCAGCTTGTGGGACAAGAACTACGAGCAGTACTTC
v_gene: TRBV29-1; abundance: many; len: 13; d_gene: TRBD2; j_gene: TRBJ2-7; CDR3aa: CSVETSGTGEQYF; CDR3nt: TGCAGCGTTGAAACCAGCGGGACCGGCGAGCAGTACTTC
v_gene: TRBV29-1; abundance: many; len: 12; d_gene: NA; j_gene: TRBJ1-5; CDR3aa: CSVGGESQPQHF; CDR3nt: TGCAGCGTTGGTGGGGAATCTCAGCCCCAGCATTTT
v_gene: TRBV5-6; abundance: many; len: 14; d_gene: NA; j_gene: TRBJ2-7; CDR3aa: CASTPRGIRYEQYF; CDR3nt: TGTGCCAGCACCCCCCGAGGGATCCGCTACGAGCAGTACTTC
v_gene: TRBV10-3; abundance: many; len: 13; d_gene: NA; j_gene: TRBJ1-4; CDR3aa: CAISEIAREKLFF; CDR3nt: TGTGCCATCAGTGAGATAGCGAGGGAAAAACTGTTTTTT
v_gene: TRBV24-1; abundance: many; len: 17; d_gene: NA; j_gene: TRBJ2-6; CDR3aa: CATSDAGRPSGANVLTF; CDR3nt: TGTGCCACCAGTGATGCAGGACGACCTTCTGGGGCCAACGTCCTGACTTTC
v_gene: TRBV7-8; abundance: NA; len: 14; d_gene: NA; j_gene: TRBJ1-2; CDR3aa: CASSSRTDNYGYTF; CDR3nt: TGTGCCAGCAGCTCCCGGACGGACAACTATGGCTACACCTTC